One sample yielded the 32 T cell receptor beta chains listed below, sequenced in a study of human T cells and chemical hapten exposure. Regarding time point: pre-sensitization, week 0. The sample's treatment: therapeutic diphenylcyclopropenone sensitization with weekly scalp DPC. TCRdb reprocessed the RACE reads with MiXCR, giving one entry per CDR3 protein. The data show some 110,000 distinct CDR3 sequences, 10% to 15% seen once. This sample comprised whole blood, obtained in connection with sensitization to the hapten diphenylcyclopropenone (DPC). The source is a woman aged 45-59 years with alopecia areata. Some clones in this sample may be carry-over from other donors' samples.

This clonotype has just a few counts. The chain links TRBV7-9 to TRBJ2-7, with D unresolved. This CDR3 spans 13 amino acids. V was cut by 5 bases and J by 3 bases, with 11 bases left in between. CDR1 and CDR2 (germline): SEHNR, FQNEAQ (reference sequence). CDR3: CASSPGAGYEQYF. The CDR3 region has the DNA TGTGCCAGCAGCCCAGGCGCTGGCTACGAGCAGTACTTC.

This clonotype was counted a few times. This rearrangement joins TRBV5-1 to TRBJ1-5; 8 bases line up with TRBD1. CDR1 and CDR2 from the germline V gene are SGHRS and YFSETQ. This CDR3 has 15 amino acids. Germline trimming cut 0 bases from V and 6 bases from J; bases unmatched to any gene: 5. This CDR3 is CASSLGQGAGQPQHF. The CDR3 DNA reads as TGCGCCAGCAGCTTGGGGCAGGGGGCCGGTCAGCCCCAGCATTTT.

The chain links TRBV28 to TRBJ1-5; D may be TRBD1 (6 bases). This CDR3 is built from 14 residues. Germline CDR1 reads MDHEN; CDR2 reads SYDVKM. V lost 2 bases and J 6 bases, leaving 11 bases between the germline ends. The CDR3 DNA reads as TGTGCCAGCAGTTTAGGCACAGGGTTTCAGCCCCAGCATTTT. This gives the protein CASSLGTGFQPQHF. Full variable domain (missing parts from reference TRBV28 and TRBJ1-5): DVKVTQSSRYLVKRTGEKVFLECVQDMDHENMFWYRQDPGLGLRLIYFSYDVKMKEKGDIPEGYSVSREKKERFSLILESASTNQTSMYLCASSLGTGFQPQHFGDGTRLSIL.

This clonotype was counted at least ten times. J is TRBJ1-5 and V is TRBV19; D is undetermined. Per germline, CDR1 LNHDA and CDR2 SQIVND (reference sequence). The CDR3 runs to 14 residues. Trimming removed 7 bases at V and 0 bases at J, with 10 bases between. The CDR3 bases are TGTGCCAGTACCCGACTCGATAGCAATCAGCCCCAGCATTTT. This translates into CASTRLDSNQPQHF. The variable domain in full, with the rest retrieved from reference TRBV19 and TRBJ1-5, is DGGITQSPKYLFRKEGQNVTLSCEQNLNHDAMYWYRQDPGQGLRLIYYSQIVNDFQKGDIAEGYSVSREKKESFPLTVTSAQKNPTAFYLCASTRLDSNQPQHFGDGTRLSIL.

This clonotype was counted a few times. The chain links TRBV6-1 to TRBJ1-1, with 7 bases aligning to TRBD1. This CDR3 region has 15 residues. Germline V gives CDR1 MNHNS, CDR2 SASEGT. The V and J ends lost 11 bases and 1 base, in that order; junction bases with no gene match: 13. The CDR3 DNA reads as TGTGCCGGACAACTCACGGGACAGCCGAACACTGAAGCTTTCTTT. As protein: CAGQLTGQPNTEAFF.

The chain links TRBV6-2 or TRBV6-3 to TRBJ1-1, with TRBD1 as a possible D gene (5 bases). V gave up 2 bases and J gave up 8 bases, with 9 bases separating them. This CDR3 comprises 12 residues. In germline, CDR1 is MNHEY, CDR2 SVGEGT. The chain's CDR3 is CASSYNRNEAFF. The DNA of the CDR3 is TGTGCCAGCAGTTACAACAGGAACGAAGCTTTCTTT.

The sample holds a few counts of this clonotype. The chain uses TRBV18 and TRBJ1-2; no reliable D call. Germline lookup yields CDR1 KGHSH and CDR2 LQKENI. Trimming removed 1 base from V and 4 bases from J, with 4 bases in between. The CDR3 extends over 12 amino acids. This chain's CDR3 is CASSPRSYGYTF. DNA of the CDR3: TGTGCCAGCTCACCACGCAGCTATGGCTACACCTTC.

This clonotype was seen repeatedly, ten times or more. The chain has TRBV13 and TRBJ1-1; D gene uncertain. CDR3 size: 12 residues. Trimming removed 5 bases from V and 6 bases from J, with 10 bases in between. Germline-derived CDR1 and CDR2 are PRHDT and FYEKMQ (reference sequence). The CDR3 region has the DNA TGTGCCAGCAGCCCCCGACACGCTGAAGCTTTCTTT. Translating gives CASSPRHAEAFF.

This clonotype has only a few counts. The chain links TRBV6-6 to TRBJ1-6; D possibly corresponds to TRBD1 (5 bases). The germline CDR1 and CDR2 sequences are MNHNY and SVGAGI (reference sequence). The CDR3 totals 13 residues. V lost 11 bases and J lost 7, with 15 bases in between. CDR3 amino acids: CAGGSSTNSPLHF. The DNA for the CDR3 is TGTGCCGGGGGGTCGTCCACCAATTCACCCCTCCACTTT.

This clonotype was recorded many times. The rearrangement links TRBV6-5 to TRBJ2-5; D uncertain. This CDR3 is 14 amino acids long. Germline loops: CDR1 MNHEY, CDR2 SVGAGI. V lost 0 bases, J lost 0 bases, and 5 bases lay in between. The CDR3 DNA reads TGTGCCAGCAGTTACTCCGCACACCAAGAGACCCAGTACTTC. Protein sequence: CASSYSAHQETQYF.

The chain links TRBV11-2 to TRBJ1-1; D not resolved. CDR1 and CDR2 (germline): SGHAT, FQNNGV. The CDR3 totals 14 residues. The ends were cut back, 0 bases at V and 1 base at J, with 6 bases in the middle. This CDR3 is CASSLERWNTEAFF. In DNA form, the CDR3 reads TGTGCCAGCAGCTTAGAGAGATGGAACACTGAAGCTTTCTTT.

The sample holds a few counts of this clonotype. The chain couples TRBV12-3 or TRBV12-4 to TRBJ1-2; 10 bases fit TRBD1. V lost 3 bases, J lost 1 base, and 5 bases stayed unmatched. The CDR3 has 16 amino acids. In nucleotides, the CDR3 is TGTGCCAGCAGTTTCGACGGGACAGGGGTTAACTATGGCTACACCTTC. This translates into CASSFDGTGVNYGYTF.

DNA of the CDR3: TGTGCCAGCTCACCACCGTCAGGACCCTACGAGCAGTACTTC. It is translated as CASSPPSGPYEQYF. The chain couples TRBV18 to TRBJ2-7; the D is unclear. This CDR3 comprises 14 residues. Germline V gene sequence: CDR1 KGHSH, CDR2 LQKENI. V lost 0 bases and J lost 2, with 8 bases in between. The full variable domain, with the rest looked up from reference TRBV18 and TRBJ2-7, is NAGVMQNPRHLVRRRGQEARLRCSPMKGHSHVYWYRQLPEEGLKFMVYLQKENIIDESGMPKERFSAEFPKEGPSILRIQQVVRGDSAAYFCASSPPSGPYEQYFGPGTRLTVT.

The rearrangement joins TRBV6-2 or TRBV6-3 to TRBJ2-5; no definite D call. Germline CDR1 is MNHEY and CDR2 is SVGEGT. V was shortened by 10 bases and J by 1 base, with 13 bases between the two germline ends. The CDR3 sequence is 13 residues long. The CDR3 loop reads CATSDGTQETQYF. The CDR3 DNA reads TGTGCCACTTCCGACGGAACCCAAGAGACCCAGTACTTC.

This clonotype was recorded a few times. The V and J genes are TRBV7-6 and TRBJ2-3; 7 nucleotides match TRBD2. V lost 4 bases, J lost 0 bases, and 7 bases stayed unmatched. CDR3 length: 16 amino acids. Germline values: CDR1 SGHVS, CDR2 FNYEAQ. The CDR3 DNA reads as TGTGCCAGCAGCTCCGGACTAGTCTCTAGCACAGATACGCAGTATTTT. Protein: CASSSGLVSSTDTQYF.

The chain joins TRBV29-1 to TRBJ2-1; D not resolved. The CDR3 covers 13 residues. Looked up from germline, CDR1 is SQVTM and CDR2 is ANQGSEA. Deletions cut 5 bases from V and 7 bases from J, with 15 bases between. CDR3 DNA: TGCAGCGTTTTCCGGACCATAGGGAATGAGCAGTTCTTC. Amino acids: CSVFRTIGNEQFF.

This clonotype was counted ten times or more. This chain joins TRBV12-3 or TRBV12-4 and TRBJ1-5; D might be TRBD1 (6 bases). The CDR3 spans 12 residues. V lost 6 bases, J lost 7 bases, and 10 bases lay in between. As DNA, the CDR3 is TGTGCCAGCAGACAGGGTTACCAGCCCCAGCATTTT. Residues: CASRQGYQPQHF.

V usage is TRBV21-1 and J usage is TRBJ2-3; no DNA check was done on the table's D call, TRBD2. TRBV21-1 is shown as a pseudogene. The CDR3 contains 15 residues. The CDR3 sequence is CASSALVGPTDTQYF. The DNA of the CDR3 is TGTGCCAGCAGCGCGCTAGTTGGCCCCACAGATACGCAGTATTTT.

The V and J genes are TRBV7-2 and TRBJ2-7; no definite D call. In germline, CDR1 is SGHTA, CDR2 FQGNSA. V gave up 2 bases and J gave up 0 bases, with 20 bases separating them. The CDR3 runs 18 residues. The CDR3 loop is CASSLPDNYITSSYEQYF. In DNA form, the CDR3 reads TGTGCCAGCAGCTTACCAGATAATTATATTACAAGCTCCTACGAGCAGTACTTC.

This clonotype was seen only a few times. The V gene is TRBV7-2, the J gene TRBJ2-7, with a weak D call TRBD1 (5 bases). From germline, CDR1 is SGHTA and CDR2 FQGNSA. The CDR3 is 14 residues long. The V and J ends lost 5 bases and 2 bases respectively, with 13 bases between them. CDR3 coding DNA: TGTGCCAGCAGCAACACAGGAGCGACCTACGAGCAGTACTTC. Amino acid sequence: CASSNTGATYEQYF.

This clonotype has at least ten counts. The chain has TRBV5-1 and TRBJ1-1; weak D call: TRBD1 (6 bases). This CDR3 spans 14 amino acids. Germline lookup yields CDR1 SGHRS and CDR2 YFSETQ. Trimming shortened V by 4 bases and J by 3 bases, and 13 bases separated the two germline ends. For the CDR3, the DNA is TGCGCCAGCAGCGGAACTGGACAGCACACTGAAGCTTTCTTT. It translates to CASSGTGQHTEAFF.

The rearrangement links TRBV7-2 to TRBJ2-1, with D uncertain. Germline CDR1 and CDR2: SGHTA and FQGNSA. CDR3 length: 14 residues. The V end was cut by 6 bases, the J end by 1 base, with 10 bases between. Here the CDR3 DNA reads TGTGCCAGCAGTCCAGACGGTTCCTACAATGAGCAGTTCTTC. It encodes CASSPDGSYNEQFF.

The genes are TRBV10-3 and TRBJ2-4; maybe TRBD2 (6 bases). Trimming shortened V by 2 bases and J by 2 bases, and 16 bases separated the two germline ends. In germline, CDR1 is ENHRY, CDR2 SYGVKD. The CDR3 is 17 amino acids. CDR3 in amino acids: CAISERRTTGPKNIQYF. The DNA for the CDR3 is TGTGCCATCAGTGAGAGGAGGACTACAGGCCCCAAAAACATTCAGTACTTC.

This clonotype appeared a few times. The rearrangement joins TRBV4-1 to TRBJ2-2; D call uncertain. There are 12 residues in the CDR3. The V gene lost 3 bases and the J gene lost 7 bases, with 6 bases spanning the gap. The V gene's germline CDR1 is MGHRA and CDR2 YSYEKL. The CDR3 sequence: CASSHLIGELFF. CDR3 nucleotides: TGCGCCAGCAGCCATTTGATCGGGGAGCTGTTTTTT.

V gene TRBV20-1 combines with J gene TRBJ2-7, with D perhaps TRBD2 (5 bases). In germline, CDR1 is DFQATT, CDR2 SNEGSKA (reference sequence). CDR3 length: 11 residues. V was trimmed by 3 bases and J by 6 bases, leaving 9 bases between them. CDR3 region: CSASLAGEQYF. CDR3 DNA: TGCAGTGCTAGCCTAGCTGGCGAGCAGTACTTC.

This clonotype was seen ten or more times. The V and J genes are TRBV2 and TRBJ1-1, with a tentative D call TRBD1 (5 bases). The germline V and J ends were trimmed by 6 bases and 4 bases, with 12 bases remaining between them. The germline CDR1 and CDR2 sequences are SNHLY and FYNNEI. The CDR3 covers 13 residues. CDR3 in DNA: TGTGCCAGCAGCCCCAGGGTAGGCACTGAAGCTTTCTTT. Translated: CASSPRVGTEAFF.

This clonotype was counted a few times. The rearrangement joins TRBV12-3 or TRBV12-4 to TRBJ2-3; D gene unclear. The V end was cut by 4 bases, the J end by 1 base, with 9 bases between. The CDR3 extends over 14 amino acids. This CDR3 is CASSSAGGTDTQYF. In DNA form, the CDR3 reads TGTGCCAGCAGTTCGGCAGGCGGCACAGATACGCAGTATTTT.

This clonotype was seen a handful of times. The rearrangement links TRBV11-2 to TRBJ2-1, with D tentatively TRBD2 (6 bases). The CDR3 covers 16 residues. Per the germline V gene, CDR1 is SGHAT and CDR2 is FQNNGV. V shed 5 bases and J shed 4 bases, with 18 bases lying between them. The CDR3 nucleotides read TGTGCCAGCAGCCACTATGAGCGCGGGGTATACAATGAGCAGTTCTTC. Encoded protein: CASSHYERGVYNEQFF. Full variable domain (remainder filled in from reference TRBV11-2 and TRBJ2-1): EAGVAQSPRYKIIEKRQSVAFWCNPISGHATLYWYQQILGQGPKLLIQFQNNGVVDDSQLPKDRFSAERLKGVDSTLKIQPAKLEDSAVYLCASSHYERGVYNEQFFGPGTRLTVL.

This clonotype was picked up a small number of times. This chain joins TRBV28 and TRBJ2-3; TRBD2 agrees at 14 bases. V was pared by 2 bases and J by 2 bases, with 9 bases of the junction left unmatched. The CDR3 runs 19 residues. Germline lookup yields CDR1 MDHEN and CDR2 SYDVKM. In DNA form, the CDR3 reads TGTGCCAGCAGTTTAGTAGGACTAGCGGGGGGCGCGGACACAGATACGCAGTATTTT. Translation gives CASSLVGLAGGADTDTQYF.

This clonotype came up many times. V usage is TRBV28 and J usage is TRBJ2-3, with 14 bases aligning to TRBD2. The V segment lost 6 bases and the J segment 10 bases; nucleotides outside the gene matches: 6. Germline V gene lookup returns CDR1 MDHEN and CDR2 SYDVKM. The CDR3 sequence is 14 residues long. CDR3 nucleotides: TGTGCCAGCAGCCGGACTAGCGGGAGGCTCGCGCAGTATTTT. Translation gives CASSRTSGRLAQYF.

This rearrangement joins TRBV18 to TRBJ2-1, with 7 bases aligning to TRBD2. Germline V gene sequence: CDR1 KGHSH, CDR2 LQKENI. The CDR3 contains 15 residues. Losses at the gene ends were 0 bases for V and 5 bases for J; bases not matched to a gene: 4. The CDR3 sequence is CASSPPGTTDNEQFF. The CDR3 DNA reads as TGTGCCAGCTCACCACCCGGGACTACGGACAATGAGCAGTTCTTC.

This chain joins TRBV19 and TRBJ2-4; D remains ambiguous. The CDR3 runs to 15 residues. The germline V gene has CDR1 LNHDA and CDR2 SQIVND (reference sequence). Trimming removed 5 bases at V and 0 bases at J, with 11 bases between. The CDR3 nucleotides are TGTGCCAGTAGTGACTGGCAGTTAGCCAAAAACATTCAGTACTTC. Translation gives CASSDWQLAKNIQYF.